The following is a TCR beta chain sequence with its context. Its antigen is not known. The record originates from a study of radiotherapy plus CTLA-4 blockade in lung cancer. Broader study findings: Radiotherapy plus ipilimumab was followed by expansion in blood of tumor-derived TCR clones.

This CDR3 has 14 amino acids. The V and J ends lost 6 bases and 3 bases, in that order; junction bases with no gene match: 6. CDR1 is KGHSH and CDR2 is LQKENI in the germline V gene. Profiled with immunoSEQ multiplex PCR; TCRdb holds only in-frame clones, not every one. The repertoire has some 77,000 clones, roughly 86% of them found once; the top ten carry 2% to 2.5%. The source is a human donor with non-small cell lung cancer who had a partial response to radiotherapy plus ipilimumab. V and J are TRBV18 and TRBJ1-2; TRBD1 aligns across 8 bases. The input for sequencing was peripheral blood, taken from a patient treated with radiotherapy plus ipilimumab. The CDR3 nucleotides are TGTGCCAGCTCCCTACAGGGGGGGGACTATGGCTACACCTTC. It translates to CASSLQGGDYGYTF.